This TCR beta chain is drawn from a study of cytomegalovirus exposure and HLA in healthy donors. Study outcomes and limitations: The study dropped some indistinguishable V segments, TRBV6-2 and TRBV6-3 among them.

A remark on this clone: Its antigen is currently unknown.

Primers for the PCR totalled 60 Vbeta and 13 Jbeta. Assay used: immunoSEQ multiplex PCR; TCRdb lists only in-frame clones, some missing. This sample has a few hundred thousand clones, with approximately 84% found just once. The length of the CDR3 is 15 residues. CDR1 is SNHLY, CDR2 FYNNEI, per germline. Losses at the gene ends were 7 bases for V and 1 base for J; bases not matched to a gene: 8. The rearrangement joins TRBV2 to TRBJ1-1; 8 nucleotides match TRBD1. The sequence was collected from a woman in her thirties or forties in good health and CMV-seronegative. The specimen was PBMCs. CDR3 in amino acids: CASTTGGGRNTEAFF. The CDR3, as DNA: TGTGCCAGCACCACAGGGGGAGGGAGGAACACTGAAGCTTTCTTT.